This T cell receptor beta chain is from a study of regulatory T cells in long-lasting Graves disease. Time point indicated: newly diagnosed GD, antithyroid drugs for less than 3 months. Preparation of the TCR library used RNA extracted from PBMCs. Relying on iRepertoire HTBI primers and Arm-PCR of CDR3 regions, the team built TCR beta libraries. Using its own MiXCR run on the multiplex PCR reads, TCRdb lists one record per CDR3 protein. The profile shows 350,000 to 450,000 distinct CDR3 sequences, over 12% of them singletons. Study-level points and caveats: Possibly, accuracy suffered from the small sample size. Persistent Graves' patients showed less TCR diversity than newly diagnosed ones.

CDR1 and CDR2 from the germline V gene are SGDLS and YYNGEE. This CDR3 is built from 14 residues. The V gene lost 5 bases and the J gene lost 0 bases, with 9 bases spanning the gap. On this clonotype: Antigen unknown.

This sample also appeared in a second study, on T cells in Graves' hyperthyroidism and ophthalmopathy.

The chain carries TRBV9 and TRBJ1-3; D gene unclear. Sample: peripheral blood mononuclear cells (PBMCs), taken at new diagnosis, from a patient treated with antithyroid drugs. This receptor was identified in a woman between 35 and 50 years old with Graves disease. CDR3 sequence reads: CASSRPSSGNTIYF. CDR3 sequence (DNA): TGTGCCAGCAGTAGACCGAGCTCTGGAAACACCATATATTTT.